Below are 26 T cell receptor beta chains sequenced from a single sample in a study of T cell responses to AZD1222 COVID-19 vaccine. This table comes from immunoSEQ multiplex PCR, and its TCRdb copy is limited to in-frame clones, with some not included. The repertoire includes some 120,000 clones, roughly nine tenths of them detected once, and around 2.8% sits in the top ten. Sequencing was performed on peripheral blood, taken on day 0 of AZD1222 vaccination. All receptors come from an adult in good health.

The CDR3 region has the DNA TGTGCCAGTAGTATAGAGGGGGGGGCGCGAGTAGAGACCCAGTACTTC. Its translation is CASSIEGGARVETQYF. The chain couples TRBV19 to TRBJ2-5, with D possibly TRBD2 on 7 matching bases. The CDR3 spans 16 residues. CDR1 and CDR2 (germline): LNHDA, SQIVND (reference sequence). V lost 0 bases to trimming and J lost 4 bases, with 15 bases between them.

The genes are TRBV7-9 and TRBJ2-1; D ambiguous. Trimming shortened V by 4 bases and J by 6 bases, and 7 bases separated the two germline ends. Germline values: CDR1 SEHNR, CDR2 FQNEAQ (reference sequence). This CDR3 has 12 amino acids. The CDR3 protein is CASSSVFNEQFF. The CDR3 coding sequence is TGTGCCAGCAGCTCGGTCTTCAATGAGCAGTTCTTC.

This clone was seen a handful of times. CDR3 sequence: CASSETGGYEQYF. The CDR3 nucleotides are TGTGCCAGCAGTGAGACAGGAGGGTACGAGCAGTACTTC. V usage is TRBV12-3 or TRBV12-4 and J usage is TRBJ2-7; D tentatively reads TRBD1 or TRBD2 (6 bases each). Deletions cut 5 bases from V and 4 bases from J, with 12 bases between. The CDR3 contains 13 residues.

The chain combines TRBV7-2 with TRBJ1-1, with 8 nucleotides matching TRBD1. CDR3 length equals 15 residues. Germline lookup yields CDR1 SGHTA and CDR2 FQGNSA. V was clipped by 0 bases and J by 6 bases; unmatched bases: 6. The CDR3, as DNA: TGTGCCAGCAGCTTAGCGTGGCAGGGGGCTGCTGAAGCTTTCTTT. Protein product: CASSLAWQGAAEAFF. The variable domain in full, completed from reference TRBV7-2 and TRBJ1-1, reads GAGVSQSPSNKVTEKGKDVELRCDPISGHTALYWYRQSLGQGLEFLIYFQGNSAPDKSGLPSDRFSAERTGGSVSTLTIQRTQQEDSAVYLCASSLAWQGAAEAFFGQGTRLTVV.

The chain has TRBV25-1 and TRBJ2-3; D is tentatively TRBD1 or TRBD2 (6 bases each). The germline V gene has CDR1 MGHDK and CDR2 SYGVNS. CDR3 length: 17 residues. Trimming removed 4 bases from V and 2 bases from J, with 19 bases in between. The CDR3 spells CASSAPGGLALTDTQYF. The CDR3, as DNA: TGTGCCAGCAGTGCTCCTGGGGGGCTCGCACTCACAGATACGCAGTATTTT.

The V call is TRBV10-3, the J call TRBJ2-1, with 7 bases fitting TRBD2. This CDR3 is built from 16 residues. Germline V gene lookup returns CDR1 ENHRY and CDR2 SYGVKD. Trimming at V came to 4 bases and at J to 0 bases, leaving 6 bases not matched to a gene. In nucleotides, the CDR3 is TGTGCCATCAGTGGGGCGAGGGAGGGCTCCTACAATGAGCAGTTCTTC. It yields the protein CAISGAREGSYNEQFF.

The V and J genes are TRBV7-2 and TRBJ1-4, with TRBD1 matching over 7 bases. V lost 2 bases to trimming and J lost 4 bases; unmatched junction nucleotides: 4. There are 15 residues in the CDR3. The V gene's germline CDR1 is SGHTA and CDR2 FQGNSA. CDR3 sequence: CASSLKDRLNEKLFF. CDR3 bases: TGTGCCAGCAGCTTAAAGGACAGGCTTAATGAAAAACTGTTTTTT.

The chain links TRBV6-2 or TRBV6-3 to TRBJ1-4, with D maybe TRBD1 (5 bases). This CDR3 has 17 residues. Trimming shortened V by 0 bases and J by 7 bases, and 18 bases separated the two germline ends. Germline loops: CDR1 MNHEY, CDR2 SVGEGT. CDR3 nucleotides: TGTGCCAGCAGTTACTCCCGACGGGGCGGACGGGGTGAAAAACTGTTTTTT. It encodes CASSYSRRGGRGEKLFF.

The chain recombines TRBV7-9 with TRBJ2-1; D is uncertain. V was clipped by 1 base and J by 3 bases, with 4 bases between them. CDR3 length equals 13 residues. The V gene's germline CDR1 is SEHNR and CDR2 FQNEAQ (reference sequence). CDR3 DNA: TGTGCCAGCAGCTTAGTCGGCTACAATGAGCAGTTCTTC. Residues: CASSLVGYNEQFF.

The chain couples TRBV9 to TRBJ2-1; 10 bases fit TRBD2. CDR1 and CDR2 (germline): SGDLS, YYNGEE. This CDR3 spans 17 amino acids. After removal of 3 bases from V and 3 bases from J, the junction contained 9 bases not matched to a gene. CDR3 residues: CASSERTGTSVYNEQFF. CDR3 bases: TGTGCCAGCAGCGAGAGGACCGGGACTAGCGTCTACAATGAGCAGTTCTTC.

This clone was counted a single time. The genes are TRBV5-1 and TRBJ2-5; D ambiguous. This CDR3 spans 14 amino acids. CDR1 SGHRS and CDR2 YFSETQ come from the germline V gene. The V gene lost 1 base and the J gene lost 2 bases, with 9 bases spanning the gap. Here the CDR3 DNA reads TGCGCCAGCAGCTTGCAGGCCGCACAAGAGACCCAGTACTTC. Protein sequence: CASSLQAAQETQYF.

This chain connects TRBV7-6 to TRBJ2-6; no reliable D call. With 3 bases removed from V and 1 base from J, the gap between germline ends came to 16 bases. In germline, CDR1 is SGHVS, CDR2 FNYEAQ. There are 18 residues in the CDR3. CDR3 amino acids: CASSFGGPLQSGANVLTF. For the CDR3, the DNA is TGTGCCAGCAGCTTTGGTGGGCCCCTCCAGTCTGGGGCCAACGTCCTGACTTTC.

V is TRBV10-3 and J is TRBJ1-3, with D hard to call. The germline V and J ends were trimmed by 11 bases and 4 bases, with 15 bases remaining between them. Germline assignment: CDR1 ENHRY and CDR2 SYGVKD. The CDR3 runs 13 residues. The CDR3 region has the DNA TGTGCCGTGGCACCGTCGGAAGGAAACACCATATATTTT. Translated: CAVAPSEGNTIYF.

This rearrangement joins TRBV5-6 to TRBJ2-1, with D tentatively TRBD1 or TRBD2 (7 bases each). Trimming left V 2 bases short and J 2 bases short, with 14 bases between. The CDR3 has 16 residues. Germline V CDR1 and CDR2: SGHDT, YYEEEE. The CDR3: CASSLGGGGPYNEQFF. CDR3 nucleotide sequence: TGTGCCAGCAGCTTAGGGGGAGGGGGCCCCTACAATGAGCAGTTCTTC.

The chain couples TRBV5-1 to TRBJ1-4; unclear D gene. V was clipped by 0 bases and J by 5 bases, with 14 bases between them. CDR1 is SGHRS, CDR2 YFSETQ, per germline. The CDR3 is made up of 16 amino acids. The CDR3 region is CASSLGSLSPNEKLFF. The DNA for the CDR3 is TGCGCCAGCAGCTTGGGCTCGCTGAGTCCGAATGAAAAACTGTTTTTT.

A single count supports this clone. The V gene is TRBV7-9, the J gene TRBJ1-6, with a weak D call TRBD1 (5 bases). The CDR3 runs 17 residues. The V gene lost 4 bases and the J gene lost 0 bases, with 13 bases spanning the gap. CDR1 and CDR2 from the germline V gene are SEHNR and FQNEAQ (reference sequence). CDR3 loop: CASSSGGGSSYNSPLHF. The CDR3 DNA is TGTGCCAGCAGCTCCGGGGGGGGGAGCTCCTATAATTCACCCCTCCACTTT.

This clone was counted a few times. The chain employs TRBV2 and TRBJ1-6; tentatively, D is TRBD1 (5 bases). V was pared by 6 bases and J by 9 bases, with 21 bases between. The CDR3 contains 16 residues. Germline CDR1 and CDR2: SNHLY and FYNNEI. The CDR3 sequence is CASSERGGEQSSPLHF. The CDR3 DNA reads as TGTGCCAGCAGCGAACGGGGGGGAGAGCAAAGTTCACCCCTCCACTTT.

The CDR3 protein is CASSPPGLQQYF. The CDR3 DNA sequence: TGTGCCAGCAGCCCCCCTGGACTACAGCAGTACTTC. The chain recombines TRBV14 with TRBJ2-7, with D perhaps matching TRBD2 (6 bases). V was trimmed by 4 bases and J by 8 bases, leaving 12 bases between them. CDR3 length: 12 residues. Germline assignment: CDR1 SGHDN and CDR2 FVKESK.

The chain combines TRBV7-6 with TRBJ1-1; 7 bases line up with TRBD1. The germline V gene encodes CDR1 SGHVS and CDR2 FNYEAQ. The CDR3 consists of 15 residues. V gave up 0 bases and J gave up 5 bases; unmatched junction bases: 6. CDR3 residues: CASSLASGGGTEAFF. CDR3 in DNA: TGTGCCAGCAGCTTAGCCTCAGGGGGAGGGACTGAAGCTTTCTTT.

The chain joins TRBV29-1 to TRBJ2-3; TRBD2 matches 7 bases. Germline-derived CDR1 and CDR2 are SQVTM and ANQGSEA. The CDR3 is 13 amino acids. V shed 3 bases and J 2 bases; nucleotides not matched to a gene: 2. In DNA form, the CDR3 reads TGCAGCGTTGACCAGCGGGACACAGATACGCAGTATTTT. Residues: CSVDQRDTDTQYF.

This chain links TRBV9 with TRBJ1-1; D remains unclear. V gave up 0 bases and J gave up 5 bases, with 14 bases separating them. This CDR3 is 15 amino acids long. Germline V lookup: CDR1 SGDLS, CDR2 YYNGEE. The CDR3 spells CASSVEGRLGTEAFF. DNA of the CDR3: TGTGCCAGCAGCGTAGAAGGGAGACTGGGAACTGAAGCTTTCTTT.

The CDR3 reads CASSSEGNGYTF. In DNA, the CDR3 is TGCGCCAGCAGCTCGGAGGGGAACGGCTACACCTTC. The chain is built from TRBV5-1 and TRBJ1-2, with a possible D match to TRBD1 (5 bases). Germline V gene data show CDR1 as SGHRS and CDR2 as YFSETQ. The CDR3 has 12 amino acids. Trimming removed 3 bases from V and 8 bases from J, with 11 bases in between.

The rearrangement links TRBV4-3 to TRBJ1-1; D not certain. The CDR3 runs to 13 residues. Between the trimmed V and J ends, which lost 6 bases and 3 bases, there was a span of 11 bases. CDR1 is LGHNA and CDR2 is YSLEER in the germline V gene. The CDR3: CASSHVRYTEAFF. As DNA, the CDR3 is TGCGCCAGCAGTCACGTGAGGTACACTGAAGCTTTCTTT.

V is TRBV9 and J is TRBJ1-5; D might be TRBD1 (6 bases). CDR1 and CDR2 (germline): SGDLS, YYNGEE. The V end was cut by 0 bases, the J end by 5 bases, with 9 bases between. The CDR3 extends over 14 amino acids. CDR3 residues: CASSVGTDDQPQHF. The DNA of the CDR3 is TGTGCCAGCAGCGTAGGGACAGACGATCAGCCCCAGCATTTT.

This chain connects TRBV14 to TRBJ2-1; D may match TRBD1 or TRBD2 (5 bases each). The germline CDR1 and CDR2 sequences are SGHDN and FVKESK. The CDR3 has 16 amino acids. Trimming took 4 bases from V and 6 from J, leaving 19 bases between them. The CDR3 here is CASSLRWDPRGNEQFF. The CDR3 coding sequence is TGTGCCAGCAGCCTTAGGTGGGACCCAAGAGGCAATGAGCAGTTCTTC.

The chain links TRBV4-1 to TRBJ2-7, with a tentative D call TRBD2 (5 bases). The V gene's germline CDR1 is MGHRA and CDR2 YSYEKL. This CDR3 is built from 16 residues. The V end was cut by 1 base, the J end by 4 bases, with 17 bases between. This CDR3 reads CASSQGPQRDLYEQYF. Written as DNA, the CDR3 is TGCGCCAGCAGCCAAGGGCCACAGAGGGATTTATACGAGCAGTACTTC.